This TCR beta chain is from a study of blood T cells in healthy people across ages (dated by TCRdb to between 2015 and 2017). Study-level background: In model experiments, template switching captured roughly one uniquely barcoded TCR beta cDNA molecule for every two T cells. Using deep sequencing normalized with unique cDNA molecular identifiers, the study measured how TCR beta repertoire diversity changes with age. Donors were grouped into four age groups: young (average roughly 17 years), middle-aged (around 39), aged (approximately 67) and long-lived (about 90). To avoid experimental bias, donors of different ages were spread randomly across the sequencing lanes. For two donors (one aged 18 to 30 and one aged 80 or older), the study analyzed two additional independent replicas of 1 million unique cDNA reads from the same blood draw. General findings and caveats noted by the study authors: Estimates of total diversity based on one million sequenced T cells were considered lower bounds and underestimates. Observed TCR beta diversity correlated strongly with the percentage of naive T cells measured by flow cytometry. As age increased, observed TCR beta diversity per million T cells dropped in a roughly linear way, and a significant reduction was already evident by age 40. Compared with the aged group, the long-lived group had more naive CD4+ T cells, fewer expanded clones and increased TCR diversity, suggesting age selection. The CMV infection status of donors was not known, potentially confounding age-related changes in expanded clonotypes. Conclusive comparison of naive and antigen-experienced compartments was prevented by the profiling of bulk unsorted PBMCs.

Preparation of the library involved 5' RACE. Reads for this sample came from an Illumina HiSeq 2500. A second roughly 7 to 11 cycle PCR used a sample-barcoded 5' primer and a J-beta primer mix. A template-switch 5' adaptor carrying 12 random nucleotides introduced a unique molecular identifier onto each TCR beta cDNA molecule. Each sample yielded at least 3 million CDR3-containing paired-end reads. First-strand cDNA synthesis was performed from all RNA using the Mint cDNA synthesis kit, with priming by a TRBC-specific oligonucleotide. Following uracil-DNA glycosylase treatment, a first 18-cycle PCR with universal primers M1SS and BC2_uni_R was performed on all cDNA. Turning to the authors' computational methods: For normalization, 1 million high-quality reads, each with a distinct molecular identifier, were randomly selected from each sample. Instead of being binned into consensus sequences, reads that shared molecular identifiers were thrown out. MiTCR, run with a Q25 quality threshold and the strictest error-elimination algorithm, handled CDR3 identification, clonotype clustering and error correction. A nonparametric unseen species model with Euler transformation was used to estimate lower-bound total TCR beta diversity. The raw public reads went through TCRdb reprocessing: fastp at Q25, MiXCR clone calling, in-frame beta chains kept. Each CDR3 protein appears once, grouped with its most common genes and DNA. TCRdb, rather than the study authors, made the V and J calls. Counted in this sample were around 800,000 distinct CDR3 sequences; approximately 65% of them appeared once. About 27% of the sample lies in the top ten.

The roughly 39 donors, aged roughly 6 to 90 years, were systemically healthy Caucasian individuals from Russia. Roughly 11 milliliters of peripheral blood were drawn from each donor into EDTA-treated Vacutainer tubes. PBMCs were isolated by Ficoll-Paque density-gradient centrifugation, with at least 7 million obtained per sample. Total RNA, at least 5 micrograms per sample, was extracted from PBMCs with Trizol reagent. For every donor, flow cytometry on a PBMC aliquot measured the percentage of naive CD45RAhigh/CD27high T cells. The germline V and J ends show losses of 0 bases and 1 base respectively, and no gene match explains 9 bases of the junction. The CDR3 numbers 18 residues from cysteine through phenylalanine. Just CDR3 DNA is preserved here, 54 bases in frame from base 1. The germline V gene sets CDR1 to MNHEY and CDR2 to SVGEGT. About this clonotype: The antigen this receptor binds is unknown. No clone much larger than this one lies a single base away; base qualities are absent.

Sequenced: blood. This TCR came from a young man in good health. This sequence uses TRBV6-2 or TRBV6-3 and TRBJ2-5; 9 central nucleotides agree with TRBD1. The CDR3 region: CASSYSTGTGFPQETQYF. The DNA sequence reads TGTGCCAGCAGTTACTCGACCGGGACAGGGTTCCCCCAAGAGACCCAGTACTTC.